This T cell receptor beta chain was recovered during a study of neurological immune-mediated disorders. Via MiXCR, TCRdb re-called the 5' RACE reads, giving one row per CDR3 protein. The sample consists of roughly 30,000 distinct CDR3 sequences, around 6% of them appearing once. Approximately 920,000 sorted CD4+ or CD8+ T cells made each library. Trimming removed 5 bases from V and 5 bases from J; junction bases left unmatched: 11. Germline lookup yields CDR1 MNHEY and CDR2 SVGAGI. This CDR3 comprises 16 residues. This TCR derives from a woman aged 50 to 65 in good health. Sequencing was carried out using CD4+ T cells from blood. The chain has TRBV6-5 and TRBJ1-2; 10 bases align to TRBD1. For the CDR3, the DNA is TGTGCCAGCAGTAAGGTGGTCGGGACAGGGGTTTATGGCTACACCTTC. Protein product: CASSKVVGTGVYGYTF.